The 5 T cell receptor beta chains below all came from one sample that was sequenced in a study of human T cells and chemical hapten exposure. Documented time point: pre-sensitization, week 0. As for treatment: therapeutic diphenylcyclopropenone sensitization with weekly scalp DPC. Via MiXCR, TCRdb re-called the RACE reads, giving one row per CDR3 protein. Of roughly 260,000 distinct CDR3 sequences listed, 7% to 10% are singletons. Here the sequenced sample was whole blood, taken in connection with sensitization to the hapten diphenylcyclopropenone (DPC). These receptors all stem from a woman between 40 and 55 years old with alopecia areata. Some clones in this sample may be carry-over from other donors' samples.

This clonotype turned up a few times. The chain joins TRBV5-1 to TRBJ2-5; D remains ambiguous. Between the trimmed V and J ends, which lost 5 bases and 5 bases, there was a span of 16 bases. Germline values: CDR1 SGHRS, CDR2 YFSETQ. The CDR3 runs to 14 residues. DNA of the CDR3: TGCGCCAGCAGACTTGGCCAGGTAACGGAGACCCAGTACTTC. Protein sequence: CASRLGQVTETQYF.

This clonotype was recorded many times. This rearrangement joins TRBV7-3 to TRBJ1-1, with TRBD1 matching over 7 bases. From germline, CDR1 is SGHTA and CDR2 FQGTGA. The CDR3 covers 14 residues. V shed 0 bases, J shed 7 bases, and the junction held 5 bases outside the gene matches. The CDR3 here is CASSLTPGTVEAFF. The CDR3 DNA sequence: TGTGCCAGCAGCTTAACCCCCGGGACAGTTGAAGCTTTCTTT.

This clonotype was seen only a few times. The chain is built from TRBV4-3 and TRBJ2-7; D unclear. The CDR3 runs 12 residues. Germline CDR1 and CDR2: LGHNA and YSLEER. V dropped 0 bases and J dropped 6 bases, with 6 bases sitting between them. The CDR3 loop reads CASSQDWGEQYF. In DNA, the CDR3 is TGCGCCAGCAGCCAAGACTGGGGCGAGCAGTACTTC.

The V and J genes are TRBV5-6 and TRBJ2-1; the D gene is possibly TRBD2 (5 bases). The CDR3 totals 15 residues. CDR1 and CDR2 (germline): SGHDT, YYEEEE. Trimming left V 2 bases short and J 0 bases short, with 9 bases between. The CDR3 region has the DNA TGTGCCAGCAGCTTCGGACTTAGCTCCTACAATGAGCAGTTCTTC. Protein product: CASSFGLSSYNEQFF.

CDR3 region: CASSGGGGEQFF. For the CDR3, the DNA is TGTGCCAGCAGTGGGGGCGGCGGAGAGCAGTTCTTC. The chain links TRBV6-5 to TRBJ2-1, with TRBD1 as a possible D gene (6 bases). The CDR3 is 12 residues long. V lost 5 bases and J 10 bases, leaving 12 bases between the germline ends. Germline lookup yields CDR1 MNHEY and CDR2 SVGAGI.